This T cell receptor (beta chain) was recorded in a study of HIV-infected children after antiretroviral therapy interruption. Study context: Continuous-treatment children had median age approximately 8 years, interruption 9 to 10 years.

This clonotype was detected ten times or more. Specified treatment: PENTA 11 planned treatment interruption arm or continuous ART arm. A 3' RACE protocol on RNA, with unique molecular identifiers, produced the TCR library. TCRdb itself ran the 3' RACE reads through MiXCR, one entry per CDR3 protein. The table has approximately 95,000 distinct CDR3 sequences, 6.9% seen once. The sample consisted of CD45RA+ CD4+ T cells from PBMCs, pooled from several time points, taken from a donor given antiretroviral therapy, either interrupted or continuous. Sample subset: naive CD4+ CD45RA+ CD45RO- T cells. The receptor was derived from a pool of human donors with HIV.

The CDR3 region is CASSLDRANTGELFF. CDR3 nucleotide sequence: TGTGCCAGCAGTCTTGACAGGGCTAACACCGGGGAGCTGTTTTTT. This chain links TRBV11-2 with TRBJ2-2; TRBD1 matches at 7 bases. J gave up 2 bases and V 6 bases, and 6 bases lay outside the gene matches. This CDR3 spans 15 amino acids. The germline gives CDR1 SGHAT, CDR2 FQNNGV.